A selection of T cell receptor beta chains follows, all from one sample in a study of CD8 T cells in ankylosing spondylitis. A single record per CDR3 protein comes from TCRdb applying MiXCR to the 5' RACE reads. In the table there are roughly 700,000 distinct CDR3 sequences, under 20% of which are singletons. Sample: blood, either unsorted or a sorted T cell fraction (not recorded which). These receptors were obtained from a male donor with ankylosing spondylitis. CDR3s leave out the opening cysteine and the closing phenylalanine or tryptophan.

v_call cdr3_aa
TRBV30 AWSRGGSYGYT
TRBV2 ASSDVSWEKETQY
TRBV12-3/TRBV12-4 ASGILTGELF
TRBV7-7 ASSYQPPNTYEQY
TRBV7-9 ASSPLQGRGLYGYT
TRBV20-1 SAPRGQGGRWEQY
TRBV29-1 SVATGGYEQY
TRBV10-3 AISEDRGLYNEQF
TRBV27 ASSPGEPDTQY
TRBV5-1 ASSSGSGGPQETQY
TRBV20-1 SATDRTHPYEQY
TRBV12-3/TRBV12-4 ASTGAGIEAF
TRBV7-6 ASSPTSLSGEQF
TRBV5-1 ASSLTDREGYGYT
TRBV12-3/TRBV12-4 ASSTYPGLAGALGELF
TRBV12-3/TRBV12-4 ASSSRSDRNSNQPQH
TRBV5-1 ASSLRTGRETQY
TRBV29-1 SVDSQWGGETQY
TRBV7-8 ASSLVEEMNTEAF
TRBV27 ASSLRGVGYNEQF
TRBV27 ASSLSAGEDYNEQF
TRBV9 ASSVNPASEVGEQY
TRBV3-1 ASSPRSDAGRSSYNEQF
TRBV27 ASRQTGGQGPNEQF
TRBV27 ASSPPRTGNSNQPQH
TRBV20-1 SASSGRDLVYEQY
TRBV29-1 SVKDRGHGMNTEAF
TRBV7-9 ASSTRDGTTDTQY
TRBV5-6 ASSWTPPGDNEQF